A selection of T cell receptor beta chains follows, all from one sample in a study of blood T cells in healthy people across ages. TCRdb reprocessed the 5' RACE reads with MiXCR, giving one entry per CDR3 protein. The repertoire consists of about 670,000 distinct CDR3 sequences, with approximately 40% occurring once and the leading ten covering approximately 29%. Sample: blood. The receptors come from a man older than 75 in good health. CDR3s include the opening cysteine and the closing phenylalanine or tryptophan. The D gene is left open where the match is weak. The size of a clone is reported for some rows only, either as once, few or many, or as a class for expanded clones.

D gene: NA
V gene: TRBV19
clone size: few
J gene: TRBJ2-5
CDR3 protein: CASSGRDRAQETQYF
CDR3 DNA: TGTGCCAGTAGTGGGAGGGACAGAGCCCAAGAGACCCAGTACTTC

D gene: TRBD1
V gene: TRBV2
clone size: few
J gene: TRBJ2-6
CDR3 protein: CASGTGTGYSGANVLTF
CDR3 DNA: TGTGCCAGCGGTACCGGGACAGGTTACTCTGGGGCCAACGTCCTGACTTTC

D gene: NA
V gene: TRBV14
clone size: few
J gene: TRBJ1-5
CDR3 protein: CASSQGVDQPQHF
CDR3 DNA: TGTGCCAGCAGCCAGGGGGTTGATCAGCCCCAGCATTTT

D gene: NA
V gene: TRBV7-2
clone size: NA
J gene: TRBJ2-7
CDR3 protein: CASSLVSEAAYEQYF
CDR3 DNA: TGTGCCAGCAGCTTAGTTTCGGAGGCGGCCTACGAGCAGTACTTC

D gene: NA
V gene: TRBV28
clone size: once
J gene: TRBJ2-4
CDR3 protein: CASSTGHLSGQYF
CDR3 DNA: TGTGCCAGCAGTACCGGACACCTCTCGGGGCAGTACTTC

D gene: NA
V gene: TRBV5-6
clone size: many
J gene: TRBJ1-2
CDR3 protein: CASSLPQEGYTF
CDR3 DNA: TGTGCCAGCAGCTTGCCACAGGAAGGCTACACCTTC

D gene: NA
V gene: TRBV20-1
clone size: NA
J gene: TRBJ2-7
CDR3 protein: CSAGLPQGYEQYF
CDR3 DNA: TGCAGTGCTGGGTTACCGCAGGGGTACGAGCAGTACTTC

D gene: TRBD2
V gene: TRBV29-1
clone size: NA
J gene: TRBJ2-5
CDR3 protein: CSVASSGAQETQYF
CDR3 DNA: TGCAGCGTGGCCTCTAGCGGGGCACAAGAGACCCAGTACTTC

D gene: TRBD1
V gene: TRBV20-1
clone size: few
J gene: TRBJ2-7
CDR3 protein: CSASAGTGVVNEQYF
CDR3 DNA: TGCAGTGCTAGCGCCGGGACAGGGGTGGTGAATGAGCAGTACTTC

D gene: TRBD1
V gene: TRBV20-1
clone size: NA
J gene: TRBJ2-7
CDR3 protein: CSAPTTGQERNEQYF
CDR3 DNA: TGCAGTGCCCCCACTACGGGACAGGAGCGGAACGAGCAGTACTTC

D gene: TRBD2
V gene: TRBV4-3
clone size: medium-sized
J gene: TRBJ2-4
CDR3 protein: CASSQGTGLAINIQYF
CDR3 DNA: TGCGCCAGCAGCCAAGGCACCGGACTAGCGATAAACATTCAGTACTTC

D gene: TRBD2
V gene: TRBV7-6
clone size: NA
J gene: TRBJ2-3
CDR3 protein: CASSFVAGADTQYF
CDR3 DNA: TGTGCCAGCAGCTTTGTAGCGGGAGCCGATACGCAGTATTTT

D gene: TRBD2
V gene: TRBV7-2
clone size: few
J gene: TRBJ2-3
CDR3 protein: CASSPPSGRVRTDTQYF
CDR3 DNA: TGTGCCAGCAGCCCCCCTAGCGGGAGGGTTAGGACAGATACGCAGTATTTT

D gene: NA
V gene: TRBV9
clone size: NA
J gene: TRBJ2-5
CDR3 protein: CASGGDLQETQYF
CDR3 DNA: TGTGCCAGCGGCGGGGATTTACAAGAGACCCAGTACTTC

D gene: NA
V gene: TRBV7-9
clone size: NA
J gene: TRBJ1-1
CDR3 protein: CASSLNTGVAFF
CDR3 DNA: TGTGCCAGCAGCTTAAACACCGGGGTGGCTTTCTTT

D gene: NA
V gene: TRBV25-1
clone size: NA
J gene: TRBJ2-1
CDR3 protein: CASSALGPSYNEQFF
CDR3 DNA: TGTGCCAGCAGTGCCTTGGGACCCTCCTACAATGAGCAGTTCTTC

D gene: NA
V gene: TRBV29-1
clone size: many
J gene: TRBJ1-6
CDR3 protein: CSVPEGSIESPLHF
CDR3 DNA: TGCAGCGTTCCGGAAGGGTCCATTGAGTCACCCCTCCACTTT

D gene: NA
V gene: TRBV10-3
clone size: NA
J gene: TRBJ2-7
CDR3 protein: CAIREWIYKEQYF
CDR3 DNA: TGTGCCATCAGGGAATGGATATACAAGGAGCAGTACTTC

D gene: NA
V gene: TRBV6-2/TRBV6-3
clone size: few
J gene: TRBJ2-1
CDR3 protein: CASGAWDNEQFF
CDR3 DNA: TGTGCCAGCGGAGCCTGGGACAATGAGCAGTTCTTC

D gene: TRBD2
V gene: TRBV7-2
clone size: NA
J gene: TRBJ2-4
CDR3 protein: CACSPQGTSGSRNIPYF
CDR3 DNA: TGTGCCTGCAGCCCCCAAGGGACTAGCGGGAGTAGGAACATTCCGTACTTC

D gene: NA
V gene: TRBV20-1
clone size: few
J gene: TRBJ1-2
CDR3 protein: CSASGQHYGYTF
CDR3 DNA: TGCAGTGCTAGCGGACAGCACTATGGCTACACCTTC

D gene: NA
V gene: TRBV9
clone size: NA
J gene: TRBJ1-1
CDR3 protein: CASSETGTPNTEAFF
CDR3 DNA: TGTGCCAGTAGCGAGACCGGGACGCCGAACACTGAAGCTTTCTTT

D gene: NA
V gene: TRBV20-1
clone size: NA
J gene: TRBJ2-2
CDR3 protein: CSARDSGRGLTGELFF
CDR3 DNA: TGCAGTGCTAGAGATTCAGGGAGGGGGCTAACCGGGGAGCTGTTTTTT

D gene: NA
V gene: TRBV25-1
clone size: NA
J gene: TRBJ2-5
CDR3 protein: CASSESRGGFRETQYF
CDR3 DNA: TGTGCCAGCAGTGAGTCAAGGGGAGGCTTTCGGGAGACCCAGTACTTC

D gene: NA
V gene: TRBV12-3/TRBV12-4
clone size: few
J gene: TRBJ2-5
CDR3 protein: CASTLGEIQETQYF
CDR3 DNA: TGTGCCAGCACCCTTGGGGAGATCCAAGAGACCCAGTACTTC

D gene: NA
V gene: TRBV5-1
clone size: NA
J gene: TRBJ1-2
CDR3 protein: CASSLDPGEYYGYTF
CDR3 DNA: TGCGCCAGCAGCTTGGACCCAGGGGAATACTATGGCTACACCTTC

D gene: NA
V gene: TRBV4-3
clone size: NA
J gene: TRBJ2-7
CDR3 protein: CASSQRPYYEQYF
CDR3 DNA: TGCGCCAGCAGCCAACGCCCCTACTACGAGCAGTACTTC

D gene: NA
V gene: TRBV10-3
clone size: NA
J gene: TRBJ2-1
CDR3 protein: CAISDYNEQFF
CDR3 DNA: TGTGCCATCAGTGACTACAATGAGCAGTTCTTC

D gene: TRBD1
V gene: TRBV6-2/TRBV6-3
clone size: NA
J gene: TRBJ2-1
CDR3 protein: CASSPDRGRTYNEQFF
CDR3 DNA: TGTGCCAGCAGCCCCGACAGGGGGCGGACCTACAATGAGCAGTTCTTC

D gene: NA
V gene: TRBV15
clone size: NA
J gene: TRBJ2-5
CDR3 protein: CATSRDRGEQETQYF
CDR3 DNA: TGTGCCACCAGCAGAGATCGGGGAGAGCAAGAGACCCAGTACTTC

D gene: TRBD2
V gene: TRBV3-1
clone size: NA
J gene: TRBJ2-7
CDR3 protein: CASSRNGLAGGIRVYEQYF
CDR3 DNA: TGTGCCAGCAGCCGAAATGGCCTAGCGGGAGGGATAAGGGTCTATGAGCAGTACTTC

D gene: NA
V gene: TRBV6-5
clone size: few
J gene: TRBJ1-2
CDR3 protein: CASRGDRSRNYGYTF
CDR3 DNA: TGTGCCAGTAGAGGTGACAGATCTCGGAACTATGGCTACACCTTC

D gene: NA
V gene: TRBV12-3/TRBV12-4
clone size: many
J gene: TRBJ1-3
CDR3 protein: CASSLSQPGNTIYF
CDR3 DNA: TGTGCCAGCAGTTTAAGTCAGCCTGGAAACACCATATATTTT

D gene: TRBD1
V gene: TRBV4-2
clone size: once
J gene: TRBJ1-1
CDR3 protein: CASRYVTGGENTEAFF
CDR3 DNA: TGTGCCAGCAGGTACGTAACAGGGGGCGAGAACACTGAAGCTTTCTTT

D gene: TRBD2
V gene: TRBV24-1
clone size: NA
J gene: TRBJ2-3
CDR3 protein: CATGGRLATSTDTQYF
CDR3 DNA: TGTGCCACCGGAGGGCGACTAGCGACTAGCACAGATACGCAGTATTTT

D gene: NA
V gene: TRBV6-1
clone size: NA
J gene: TRBJ1-1
CDR3 protein: CASTPMNTEAFF
CDR3 DNA: TGTGCCAGCACCCCCATGAACACTGAAGCTTTCTTT

D gene: NA
V gene: TRBV20-1
clone size: many
J gene: TRBJ1-2
CDR3 protein: CSARDLLGLPNYGYTF
CDR3 DNA: TGCAGTGCTAGAGATCTCTTGGGTCTGCCTAACTATGGCTACACCTTC

D gene: TRBD2
V gene: TRBV6-5
clone size: NA
J gene: TRBJ2-7
CDR3 protein: CASSSGVAGGSYEQYF
CDR3 DNA: TGTGCCAGCAGCTCCGGGGTAGCGGGAGGTTCCTACGAGCAGTACTTC

D gene: TRBD1
V gene: TRBV28
clone size: NA
J gene: TRBJ2-3
CDR3 protein: CASRAPGQGAFDTQYF
CDR3 DNA: TGTGCCAGCAGGGCCCCGGGACAGGGGGCTTTTGATACGCAGTATTTT

D gene: NA
V gene: TRBV3-1
clone size: few
J gene: TRBJ2-7
CDR3 protein: CASRYRDEQYF
CDR3 DNA: TGTGCCAGCAGATATCGGGACGAGCAGTACTTC

D gene: NA
V gene: TRBV5-1
clone size: few
J gene: TRBJ2-7
CDR3 protein: CASRQGSSYEQYF
CDR3 DNA: TGCGCCAGCAGGCAGGGAAGCTCCTACGAGCAGTACTTC

D gene: NA
V gene: TRBV4-2
clone size: few
J gene: TRBJ1-2
CDR3 protein: CASSQATRSYGYTF
CDR3 DNA: TGTGCCAGCAGCCAGGCCACAAGGAGCTATGGCTACACCTTC

D gene: NA
V gene: TRBV9
clone size: NA
J gene: TRBJ2-1
CDR3 protein: CASARGTTYNEQFF
CDR3 DNA: TGTGCCAGCGCTAGGGGGACTACATACAATGAGCAGTTCTTC

D gene: NA
V gene: TRBV28
clone size: NA
J gene: TRBJ2-1
CDR3 protein: CASSLLASNYNEQFF
CDR3 DNA: TGTGCCAGCAGTTTACTAGCTTCGAATTACAATGAGCAGTTCTTC

D gene: NA
V gene: TRBV10-3
clone size: many
J gene: TRBJ2-1
CDR3 protein: CAISESGWEQFF
CDR3 DNA: TGTGCCATCAGTGAGTCGGGGTGGGAGCAGTTCTTC

D gene: NA
V gene: TRBV20-1
clone size: NA
J gene: TRBJ2-7
CDR3 protein: CSARTDTYEQYF
CDR3 DNA: TGCAGTGCTAGGACGGACACCTACGAGCAGTACTTC

D gene: NA
V gene: TRBV25-1
clone size: few
J gene: TRBJ1-5
CDR3 protein: CASSEYIRGNSNQPQHF
CDR3 DNA: TGTGCCAGCAGTGAATATATTCGCGGGAATAGCAATCAGCCCCAGCATTTT

D gene: TRBD1
V gene: TRBV6-2/TRBV6-3
clone size: NA
J gene: TRBJ1-2
CDR3 protein: CASSYSTGGHGYTF
CDR3 DNA: TGTGCCAGCAGTTACTCGACAGGGGGCCATGGCTACACCTTC

D gene: TRBD1
V gene: TRBV7-2
clone size: NA
J gene: TRBJ2-3
CDR3 protein: CASSLATGVTDTQYF
CDR3 DNA: TGTGCCAGCAGCTTAGCGACAGGGGTGACAGATACGCAGTATTTT

D gene: NA
V gene: TRBV28
clone size: NA
J gene: TRBJ2-3
CDR3 protein: CAIEGYTDTQYF
CDR3 DNA: TGTGCCATCGAGGGGTACACAGATACGCAGTATTTT

D gene: NA
V gene: TRBV7-2
clone size: NA
J gene: TRBJ2-5
CDR3 protein: CASSYSLTAQETQYF
CDR3 DNA: TGTGCCAGCAGTTATTCCCTGACGGCCCAAGAGACCCAGTACTTC

D gene: NA
V gene: TRBV28
clone size: few
J gene: TRBJ1-1
CDR3 protein: CASSPGKNTEAFF
CDR3 DNA: TGTGCCAGCAGCCCGGGGAAGAACACTGAAGCTTTCTTT

D gene: NA
V gene: TRBV9
clone size: NA
J gene: TRBJ2-3
CDR3 protein: CASSVPGGDTDTQYF
CDR3 DNA: TGTGCCAGCAGCGTACCTGGCGGAGACACAGATACGCAGTATTTT

D gene: NA
V gene: TRBV15
clone size: NA
J gene: TRBJ2-5
CDR3 protein: CATSRPSLGETQYF
CDR3 DNA: TGTGCCACCAGCAGACCCTCTTTGGGAGAGACCCAGTACTTC

D gene: NA
V gene: TRBV4-1
clone size: many
J gene: TRBJ2-5
CDR3 protein: CASSPQQGTPQETQYF
CDR3 DNA: TGCGCCAGCAGCCCTCAACAGGGGACTCCCCAAGAGACCCAGTACTTC

D gene: NA
V gene: TRBV7-2
clone size: many
J gene: TRBJ2-7
CDR3 protein: CASSYGPTEQYF
CDR3 DNA: TGTGCCAGCAGCTACGGGCCCACAGAGCAGTACTTC

D gene: NA
V gene: TRBV4-3
clone size: many
J gene: TRBJ2-1
CDR3 protein: CASSQVSAGNNEQFF
CDR3 DNA: TGCGCCAGCAGCCAAGTATCGGCAGGGAACAATGAGCAGTTCTTC